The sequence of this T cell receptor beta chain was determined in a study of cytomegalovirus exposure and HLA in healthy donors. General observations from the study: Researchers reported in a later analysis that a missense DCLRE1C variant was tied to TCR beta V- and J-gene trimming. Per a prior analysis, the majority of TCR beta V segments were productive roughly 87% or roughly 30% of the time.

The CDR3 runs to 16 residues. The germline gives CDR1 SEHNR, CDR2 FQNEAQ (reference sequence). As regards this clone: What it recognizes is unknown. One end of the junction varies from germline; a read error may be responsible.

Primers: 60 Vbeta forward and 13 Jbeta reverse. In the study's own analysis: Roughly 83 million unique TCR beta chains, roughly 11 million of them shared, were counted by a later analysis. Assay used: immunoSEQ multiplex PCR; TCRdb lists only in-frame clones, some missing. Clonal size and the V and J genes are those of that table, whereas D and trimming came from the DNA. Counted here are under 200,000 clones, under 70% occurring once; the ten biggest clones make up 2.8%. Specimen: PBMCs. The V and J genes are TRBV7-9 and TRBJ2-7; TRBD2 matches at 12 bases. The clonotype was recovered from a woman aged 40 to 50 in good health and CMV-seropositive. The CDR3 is CSSSLGLAGFSYEQYF. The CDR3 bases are TGTTCCAGCAGCTTAGGACTAGCGGGATTCTCATACGAGCAGTACTTC.